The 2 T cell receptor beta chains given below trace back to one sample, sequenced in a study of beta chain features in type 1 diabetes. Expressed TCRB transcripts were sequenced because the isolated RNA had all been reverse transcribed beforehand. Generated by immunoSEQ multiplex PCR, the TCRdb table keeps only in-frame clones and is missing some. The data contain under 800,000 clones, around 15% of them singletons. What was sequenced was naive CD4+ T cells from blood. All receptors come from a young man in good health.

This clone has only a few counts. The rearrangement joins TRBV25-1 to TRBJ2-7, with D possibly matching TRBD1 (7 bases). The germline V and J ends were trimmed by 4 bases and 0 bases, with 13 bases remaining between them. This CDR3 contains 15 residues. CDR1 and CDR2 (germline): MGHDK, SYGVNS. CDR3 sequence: CASSGGTAPSYEQYF. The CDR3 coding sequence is TGTGCCAGCAGTGGCGGGACAGCGCCCTCCTACGAGCAGTACTTC.

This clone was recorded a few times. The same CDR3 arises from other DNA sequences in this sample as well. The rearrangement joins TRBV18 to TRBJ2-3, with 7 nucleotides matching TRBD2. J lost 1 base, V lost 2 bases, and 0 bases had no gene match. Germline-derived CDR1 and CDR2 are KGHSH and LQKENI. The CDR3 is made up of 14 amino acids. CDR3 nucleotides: TGTGCCAGCTCACCAACTAGCGGCACAGATACGCAGTATTTT. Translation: CASSPTSGTDTQYF.